The T cell receptor (beta chain) described here comes from a study of T cells after yellow fever vaccination (dated by TCRdb to about 2019). Some background on the complete study: The SMART-Seq v4 Ultra Low Input RNA kit was used to prepare libraries from fractions with low cell numbers. Two healthy male donors, one aged 18 to 30 and one aged 30 to 39 years, were included in the cohort. To follow T-cell clones before and after primary and booster YFV17D yellow fever vaccination, bulk TCR alpha and beta repertoires were sequenced over time. Bulk PBMC replicates and cell subsets were isolated from blood drawn at multiple timepoints before and after both primary and secondary immunization.

The treatment or condition label here, explained by the study, means: live attenuated yellow fever vaccine strain. A standard Ficoll-Paque protocol was used to isolate PBMCs from peripheral blood. CD4 and CD8 T-cell fractions were isolated with Dynabeads CD4 and CD8 positive selection kits. TriZol was used to extract RNA from bulk PBMCs, CD4 and CD8 fractions, and dextramer-positive and dextramer-negative fractions. At the junction V is shortened by 5 bases and J by 3 bases; bases outside the gene matches: 9. Measured from the cysteine to the phenylalanine, the CDR3 is 16 residues long. The kept DNA is CDR3 alone, 48 bases in frame from the first base. The germline V gene yields ENHRY for CDR1 and SYGVKD for CDR2. Synthesis of TCR cDNA relied on 5'RACE template switching, a step that introduced a universal primer site along with unique molecular identifiers. cDNA synthesis was primed from both the TCR alpha and TCR beta constant segments. Library amplification used two PCR steps, and the second PCR step added sample barcodes and sequencing adapters. Sequencing of the libraries was done on either Illumina HiSeq 2500 (2x100 bp) or NovaSeq (2x150 bp). In the paper's pipeline: MIGEC handled demultiplexing of reads and collapsing into UMI consensus sequences, while MiXCR performed V(D)J alignment. Clonotypes responding to the vaccine were identified with edgeR on replicate PBMC samples, with the criteria of FDR below 0.01 and a log2 fold change above 5 up to day 15. Each bulk clonotype received a CD4 or CD8 identity based on whether the sequenced CD4 or CD8 repertoire contained that clonotype at higher abundance. Starting from the raw public reads, TCRdb applied fastp trimming at Q25, assembled clones with MiXCR and retained in-frame beta chains. Rows matching on CDR3 protein sequence are summarized as one entry with the most common DNA and genes. The V and J calls and clone size come from TCRdb's table, not from the authors' own analysis. The sample table contains fewer than 150,000 distinct CDR3 sequences; only one count was recorded for 7.2% of them. Roughly 3% of the sample belongs to the ten largest clones.

This clonotype was picked up many times. Which antigen it targets is not known. No base-level quality is on record; no much larger clone is a single base apart. What the research found in general, with its limitations: The secondary T-cell response was weaker than the primary response but faster, peaking on day 5 instead of day 15. Most clones expanded after primary vaccination were re-detected after the booster (approximately 96% of CD4 and approximately 88% of CD8), suggesting broad memory maintenance. Computational filtering was required because FACS-sorted repertoires could contain abundant contaminating clonotypes from the bulk population. Only two donors were included in the study, so the extent to which the findings can be generalized is limited. A small share of clonotypes occurred in both CD4 and CD8 compartments, likely arising from convergent recombination.

The sample was CD4+ T cells sorted from PBMCs, taken roughly 45 days after the first yellow fever vaccination. This clonotype originated in a man aged 18 to 35 who received the YFV17D yellow fever vaccine. The chain is assembled from TRBV10-3 and TRBJ2-2; TRBD1 lines up with 7 middle nucleotides. The sequence in DNA is TGTGCCATCAGTAACTCGCCGGGACAGTACACCGGGGAGCTGTTTTTT. Translated, this is CAISNSPGQYTGELFF.